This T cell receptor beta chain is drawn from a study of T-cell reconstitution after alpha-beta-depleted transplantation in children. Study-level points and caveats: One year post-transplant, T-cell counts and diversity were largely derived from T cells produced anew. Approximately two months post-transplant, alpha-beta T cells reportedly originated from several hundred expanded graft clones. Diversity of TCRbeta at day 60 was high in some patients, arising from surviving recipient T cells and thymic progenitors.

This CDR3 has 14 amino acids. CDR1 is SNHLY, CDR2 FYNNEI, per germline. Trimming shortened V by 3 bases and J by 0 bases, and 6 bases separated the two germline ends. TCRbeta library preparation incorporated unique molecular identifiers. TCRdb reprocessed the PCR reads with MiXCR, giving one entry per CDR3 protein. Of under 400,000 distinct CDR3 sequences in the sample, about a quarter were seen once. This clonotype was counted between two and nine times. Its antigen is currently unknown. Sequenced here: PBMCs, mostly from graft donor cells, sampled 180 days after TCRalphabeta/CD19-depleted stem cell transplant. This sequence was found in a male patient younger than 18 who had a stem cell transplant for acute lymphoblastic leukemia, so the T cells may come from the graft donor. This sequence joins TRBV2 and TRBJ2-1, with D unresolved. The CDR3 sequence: CASSDVGSYNEQFF. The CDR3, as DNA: TGTGCCAGCAGTGACGTGGGCTCCTACAATGAGCAGTTCTTC.